The text below deals with one T cell receptor (beta chain). Its antigen is currently not known. No base quality values were provided; no much bigger clone lies one nucleotide off. These data come from a study of T-cell memory formation after mild COVID-19 listed by TCRdb under 2021. Notes on the research overall: TCR sequence clusters from the two donors were largely donor specific. In a couple of donors, T-cell clones that expanded and contracted after mild COVID-19 were tracked by sequencing TCRalpha and TCRbeta repertoires over time. The cohort comprised two young, previously healthy adult volunteers, one female and one male. Findings and caveats that apply to the study as a whole: The detection of some responding clones in pre-infection memory suggests that pre-existing cross-reactive memory T cells joined the SARS-CoV-2 response. The study covered only a couple of mild cases, and larger cohorts including severe cases with pre-infection samples were considered necessary. From day 15 to 85, contracting clones showed balanced CD4/CD8 phenotypes, whereas a second wave of clones that expanded from day 15 to 37 leaned towards CD4+. Contracting CD4+ clones were found mainly in CM and EM memory subsets, while CD8+ clones were enriched in EMRA. The second-wave clones that peaked on day 37 were not confirmed to be SARS-CoV-2 specific.

These reads were obtained on an Illumina NovaSeq 6000. TCRalpha and TCRbeta cDNA libraries were constructed by 5'RACE with constant-segment primers, with sample barcodes and unique molecular identifiers being introduced. Trizol reagent was used to extract RNA from every sample. The libraries were amplified in two PCR steps, and the second step added a second sample barcode and Illumina TruSeq adapters. The libraries were sequenced on an Illumina NovaSeq using 2 x 150 bp paired-end reads. The study's own analysis went as follows. Reads were demultiplexed and collapsed into UMI-guided consensus sequences with migec v1.2.7. Using mixcr v2.1.11, UMI consensuses were aligned to TRA and TRB V and J templates and then assembled into clonotypes. Clonotypes were classified as expanded or contracted when called significant by both edgeR and NoisET, with noise models trained on biological replicates. For edgeR calls, the thresholds were a false discovery rate-adjusted p below 0.01 and a log2 fold-change of 1. PCA with hierarchical clustering of max-normalized trajectories of the 1000 most abundant clonotypes was used as exploratory dynamics analysis. The CD4 or CD8 phenotype of responding clones was assigned using the separately sequenced CD4+ and CD8+ repertoires. The public sequencing data were trimmed at Q25 with fastp and processed into clonotypes with MiXCR by TCRdb, which kept only in-frame beta chains. Merged by CDR3 protein, the rows form single entries marked with the most common genes and DNA. The V and J calls, along with clone size, are taken from TCRdb and not from the paper's own processing. For this sample the table gives roughly 480,000 distinct CDR3 sequences, of which around a quarter were detected only once. In total, the top ten clones hold 9.5% to 15% of the sample.

PBMCs were isolated by Ficoll-Paque density gradient centrifugation. Per the germline V gene, SGDLS is the CDR1 and YYNGEE is the CDR2. The CDR3 measures 16 amino acids from cysteine to phenylalanine. Only the CDR3 portion is preserved as DNA: 48 bases, with reading frame beginning at the first base. V and J lose 0 bases and 0 bases, and a span of 11 bases separates them. Input material: PBMCs or a T cell subset sorted from them (not recorded which). The receptor was isolated from an adult woman who had mild COVID-19 (a few samples of this study predate the infection). The sample titles of this study are shuffled in the database, so cell type and time point are left out; the donor was told from shared clones. The chain couples TRBV9 to TRBJ2-3; the D region possibly corresponds to TRBD2 (6 bases align). The CDR3 region: CASSVGGLQSTDTQYF. The nucleotide sequence reads as follows: TGTGCCAGCAGCGTAGGAGGACTACAGAGCACAGATACGCAGTATTTT.